Presented here are 7 T cell receptor beta chains from one specimen sequenced in a study of blood T cell repertoires in COVID-19. Sequenced by immunoSEQ multiplex PCR; TCRdb stores in-frame clones only, minus some. This sample has fewer than 90,000 clones, with about 71% found just once. Sequenced material: peripheral blood. These receptors all come from a woman between 45 and 65 years old with acute or convalescent COVID-19.

The chain combines TRBV28 with TRBJ2-4; 7 nucleotides agree with TRBD1. This CDR3 region has 10 residues. With V trimmed by 6 bases and J by 16 bases, 6 bases remained unmatched. Germline V gene lookup returns CDR1 MDHEN and CDR2 SYDVKM. The CDR3 DNA reads TGTGCCAGCAGACGGGGACAGTTTTACTTC. Encoded protein: CASRRGQFYF.

This rearrangement joins TRBV5-6 to TRBJ1-4; TRBD1 aligns across 8 bases. The CDR3 covers 15 residues. CDR1 and CDR2 (germline): SGHDT, YYEEEE. Unmatched junction bases numbered 6, after V lost 0 bases and J lost 8 bases. The CDR3 loop reads CASSLVGTGGEKLFF. The CDR3 coding sequence is TGTGCCAGCAGCTTGGTGGGGACAGGTGGGGAAAAACTGTTTTTT.

The genes are TRBV29-1 and TRBJ1-3, with D perhaps matching TRBD1 (5 bases). This CDR3 region has 13 residues. The germline CDR1 and CDR2 sequences are SQVTM and ANQGSEA. V lost 3 bases and J 2 bases, leaving 8 bases between the germline ends. The DNA for the CDR3 is TGCAGCGTTGAGGGGGAGGCTGGAAACACCATATATTTT. Encoded protein: CSVEGEAGNTIYF.

The chain recombines TRBV19 with TRBJ1-5; D remains unclear. This CDR3 is 13 amino acids long. The germline V gene has CDR1 LNHDA and CDR2 SQIVND (reference sequence). Trimming cost V 5 bases and J 1 base, with 6 bases left between them. CDR3 bases: TGTGCCAGTAGTCCCGAGAGCAATCAGCCCCAGCATTTT. It translates to CASSPESNQPQHF.

The rearrangement uses TRBV16 and TRBJ1-6; TRBD1 is a possible D gene (6 bases). Germline V gene data show CDR1 as KGHSY and CDR2 as FQNENV. The V end was cut by 4 bases, the J end by 9 bases, with 13 bases between. The CDR3 is 14 residues long. In nucleotides, the CDR3 is TGTGCCAGCAGCCCCGGCGGGGGGCTTTCACCCCTCCACTTT. It specifies CASSPGGGLSPLHF.

This chain links TRBV28 with TRBJ1-1; TRBD1 might be the D (5 bases). Trimming left V 5 bases short and J 5 bases short, with 15 bases between. Germline CDR1 MDHEN, CDR2 SYDVKM. This CDR3 spans 14 amino acids. CDR3 protein: CASSTSGGGTEAFF. The CDR3 DNA follows: TGTGCCAGCAGTACCTCCGGGGGGGGTACTGAAGCTTTCTTT.

This clone was observed a few times. The CDR3 reads CASSRGTGETEAFF. The CDR3 DNA follows: TGCGCCAGCAGCCGAGGGACAGGGGAAACTGAAGCTTTCTTT. The chain joins TRBV4-3 to TRBJ1-1, with 10 bases that match TRBD1. Germline V gene sequence: CDR1 LGHNA, CDR2 YSLEER. Losses at the gene ends were 4 bases for V and 5 bases for J; bases not matched to a gene: 4. The CDR3 totals 14 residues.